Each of the 12 T cell receptor beta chains below was sequenced from the same sample in a study of cytomegalovirus exposure and HLA in healthy donors. PCR was performed using 60 Vbeta and 13 Jbeta primers. Profiled with immunoSEQ multiplex PCR; TCRdb holds only in-frame clones, not every one. The data hold over 150,000 clones, with over 75% observed a single time. The sample consisted of PBMCs. These receptors came from a man in his forties in good health and CMV-seronegative.

The chain carries TRBV5-4 and TRBJ2-7; maybe TRBD1 (6 bases). The CDR3 runs to 13 residues. CDR1 is SGHNT and CDR2 is YYREEE in the germline V gene (reference sequence). Trimming took 4 bases from V and 7 from J, leaving 15 bases between them. CDR3 sequence reads: CASSAIQGKEQYF. CDR3 DNA: TGTGCCAGCAGCGCGATACAGGGAAAGGAGCAGTACTTC.

This chain connects TRBV2 to TRBJ1-6; 9 bases map to TRBD1. V shed 6 bases, J shed 5 bases, and the junction held 2 bases outside the gene matches. Germline CDR1 is SNHLY and CDR2 is FYNNEI. The CDR3 consists of 14 residues. This chain's CDR3 is CASRGTGNNSPLHF. Written as DNA, the CDR3 is TGTGCCAGCAGGGGGACAGGGAATAATTCACCCCTCCACTTT.

The rearrangement links TRBV10-2 to TRBJ2-2, with a possible D match to TRBD2 (5 bases). Trimming stripped 0 bases from V and 1 base from J, with 9 bases between. The CDR3 sequence is 16 residues long. CDR1 is WSHSY, CDR2 SAAADI, per germline. The CDR3 sequence: CASSESGLWNTGELFF. CDR3 sequence (DNA): TGCGCCAGCAGTGAGTCAGGACTCTGGAACACCGGGGAGCTGTTTTTT.

This clone was seen more than once but under ten times. The CDR3 reads CASSLDQGSEAFF. Here the CDR3 DNA reads TGTGCCAGCAGCTTAGATCAGGGTTCTGAAGCTTTCTTT. V gene TRBV11-2 combines with J gene TRBJ1-1, with D possibly TRBD1 on 5 matching bases. The CDR3 is 13 amino acids. In germline, CDR1 is SGHAT, CDR2 FQNNGV. Trimming stripped 0 bases from V and 6 bases from J, with 8 bases between.

This chain joins TRBV19 and TRBJ2-1, with 11 bases that match TRBD2. The trim removed 7 bases at V and 5 bases at J, leaving 19 bases unmatched. This CDR3 is 19 amino acids long. CDR1 is LNHDA and CDR2 is SQIVND in the germline V gene (reference sequence). CDR3 sequence reads: CASTDGQGFSGLADNEQFF. CDR3 sequence (DNA): TGTGCCAGTACCGACGGACAGGGATTTTCGGGACTAGCGGACAATGAGCAGTTCTTC.

The chain is built from TRBV30 and TRBJ1-6, with TRBD1 as a possible D gene (6 bases). This CDR3 spans 14 amino acids. The V and J ends lost 2 bases and 6 bases respectively, with 11 bases between them. The V gene's germline CDR1 is GTSNPN and CDR2 SVGIG (reference sequence). The CDR3 coding sequence is TGTGCCTGGAGTCCGGGACAACCTAATTCACCCCTCCACTTT. Protein product: CAWSPGQPNSPLHF.

This clone was recorded only once. Germline and junction disagree at one end, which may indicate a read error. J is TRBJ2-7 and V is TRBV28, with D maybe TRBD2 (6 bases). The CDR3 is 13 residues long. Per germline, CDR1 MDHEN and CDR2 SYDVKM. The CDR3 DNA sequence: TGTGCCAGCGGCTCCCGCCGGGACTTTGGTAATGACTTC. It specifies CASGSRRDFGNDF.

V gene TRBV27 combines with J gene TRBJ1-2; 7 positions agree with TRBD1. Germline V gene lookup returns CDR1 MNHEY and CDR2 SMNVEV (reference sequence). V lost 5 bases and J lost 7; bases outside the gene matches: 16. CDR3 length: 16 amino acids. The CDR3 reads CASSPGQKREASGYTF. The CDR3 DNA is TGTGCCAGCAGTCCGGGACAGAAAAGGGAGGCGAGTGGCTACACCTTC.

Concerning this clone: The junction departs from the called germline gene at one end, perhaps through a read error. This chain uses TRBV19 with TRBJ1-1; maybe TRBD1 (6 bases). The CDR3 is 15 residues long. CDR1 is LNHDA, CDR2 SQIVND, per germline (reference sequence). The CDR3: CASSTRDRLVTGAFF. Written as DNA, the CDR3 is TGTGCCAGTAGTACTCGAGACAGGTTGGTCACTGGAGCTTTCTTT.

This rearrangement joins TRBV10-3 to TRBJ2-7; TRBD1 might be the D (6 bases). The V and J ends lost 1 base and 6 bases respectively, with 16 bases between them. The germline V gene has CDR1 ENHRY and CDR2 SYGVKD. The CDR3 covers 15 residues. CDR3 sequence reads: CAISELEETGSEQYF. The CDR3 DNA reads as TGTGCCATCAGTGAGTTGGAGGAAACAGGGAGCGAGCAGTACTTC.

The V gene is TRBV13, the J gene TRBJ2-5; TRBD1 matches 9 bases. Per the germline V gene, CDR1 is PRHDT and CDR2 is FYEKMQ (reference sequence). This CDR3 region has 15 residues. Trimming at V came to 5 bases and at J to 5 bases, leaving 9 bases not matched to a gene. CDR3 amino acids: CASSPRQGGPETQYF. The CDR3 bases are TGTGCCAGCAGCCCCAGACAGGGGGGTCCGGAGACCCAGTACTTC.

The genes are TRBV19 and TRBJ1-1; no reliable D call. Per the germline V gene, CDR1 is LNHDA and CDR2 is SQIVND (reference sequence). V was shortened by 7 bases and J by 1 base, with 10 bases between the two germline ends. The CDR3 is made up of 13 amino acids. The CDR3 DNA is TGTGCCAGTATAAAGCGTTCGAACACTGAAGCTTTCTTT. Translating gives CASIKRSNTEAFF. Using reference TRBV19 and TRBJ1-1 for the parts outside the CDR3, the full variable domain is DGGITQSPKYLFRKEGQNVTLSCEQNLNHDAMYWYRQDPGQGLRLIYYSQIVNDFQKGDIAEGYSVSREKKESFPLTVTSAQKNPTAFYLCASIKRSNTEAFFGQGTRLTVV.